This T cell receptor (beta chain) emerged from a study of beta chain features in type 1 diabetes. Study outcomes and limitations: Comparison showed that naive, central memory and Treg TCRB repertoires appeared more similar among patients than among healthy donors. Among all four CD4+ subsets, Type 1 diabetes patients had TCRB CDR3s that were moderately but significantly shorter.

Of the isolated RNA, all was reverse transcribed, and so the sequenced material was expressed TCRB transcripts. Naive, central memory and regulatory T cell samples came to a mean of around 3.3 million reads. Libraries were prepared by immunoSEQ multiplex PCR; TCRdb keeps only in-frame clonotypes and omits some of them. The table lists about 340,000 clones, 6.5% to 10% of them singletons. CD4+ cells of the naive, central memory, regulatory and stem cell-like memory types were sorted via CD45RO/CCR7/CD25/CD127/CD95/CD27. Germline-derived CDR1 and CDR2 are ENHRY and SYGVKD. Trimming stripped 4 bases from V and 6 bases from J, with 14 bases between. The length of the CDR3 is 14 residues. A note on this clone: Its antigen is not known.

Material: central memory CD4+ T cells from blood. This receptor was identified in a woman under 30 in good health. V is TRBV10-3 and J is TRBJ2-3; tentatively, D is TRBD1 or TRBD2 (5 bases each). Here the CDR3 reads CAISGVGDRDTQYF. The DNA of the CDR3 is TGTGCCATCAGTGGCGTGGGGGATCGGGATACGCAGTATTTT.